A single sample is the source of the 14 T cell receptor beta chains below, sequenced in a study of T cell responses to AZD1222 COVID-19 vaccine. The method was immunoSEQ multiplex PCR; TCRdb's version includes in-frame clones alone and lacks a portion of them. The repertoire holds approximately 60,000 clones, with less than 90% as singletons. Source: peripheral blood, taken 28 days after the second AZD1222 dose. All receptors come from an adult who received the AZD1222 COVID-19 vaccine.

The chain uses TRBV5-8 and TRBJ2-7; 9 nucleotides match TRBD1. V lost 3 bases to trimming and J lost 1 base; unmatched junction nucleotides: 5. This CDR3 has 15 amino acids. The germline V gene encodes CDR1 SGHTS and CDR2 YDEGEE. CDR3 in DNA: TGTGCCAGCAGCTCCGTAGGACAGGGGTCCTACGAGCAGTACTTC. Translating it yields CASSSVGQGSYEQYF.

V is TRBV18 and J is TRBJ1-2; weak D call: TRBD1 (6 bases). V lost 3 bases to trimming and J lost 0 bases, with 20 bases between them. CDR1 is KGHSH and CDR2 is LQKENI in the germline V gene. This CDR3 is built from 18 residues. The CDR3 bases are TGTGCCAGCTCACCTTCCATAACAGGGCTGGGAGCTAACTATGGCTACACCTTC. As protein: CASSPSITGLGANYGYTF.

The chain joins TRBV28 to TRBJ1-1, with D possibly matching TRBD1 (6 bases). CDR1 is MDHEN, CDR2 SYDVKM, per germline. This CDR3 is 11 amino acids long. V shed 5 bases and J shed 11 bases, with 12 bases lying between them. The CDR3 DNA reads TGTGCCAGCAGTAACAGGGTTAACGCTTTCTTT. Its translation: CASSNRVNAFF. Looking up the rest from reference TRBV28 and TRBJ1-1 gives the full variable domain: DVKVTQSSRYLVKRTGEKVFLECVQDMDHENMFWYRQDPGLGLRLIYFSYDVKMKEKGDIPEGYSVSREKKERFSLILESASTNQTSMYLCASSNRVNAFFGQGTRLTVV.

The chain carries TRBV5-1 and TRBJ1-2; tentatively, D is TRBD1 (5 bases). The length of the CDR3 is 15 residues. V was clipped by 3 bases and J by 8 bases, with 20 bases between them. Germline CDR1 SGHRS, CDR2 YFSETQ. The CDR3 DNA reads TGCGCCAGCAGCTCGGACGCGGGGACCGGAGGAGGCTACACCTTC. As protein: CASSSDAGTGGGYTF.

The J gene is TRBJ1-5, the V gene TRBV7-2; D unclear. V lost 1 base, J lost 3 bases, and 10 bases lay in between. Germline CDR1 SGHTA, CDR2 FQGNSA. The CDR3 loop spans 15 amino acids. The CDR3 DNA reads as TGTGCCAGCAGCTTAGTTTCGGGCGCCAATCAGCCCCAGCATTTT. This translates into CASSLVSGANQPQHF. Drawing the rest from reference TRBV7-2 and TRBJ1-5, the complete variable domain is GAGVSQSPSNKVTEKGKDVELRCDPISGHTALYWYRQSLGQGLEFLIYFQGNSAPDKSGLPSDRFSAERTGGSVSTLTIQRTQQEDSAVYLCASSLVSGANQPQHFGDGTRLSIL.

The rearrangement joins TRBV10-1 to TRBJ1-5, with TRBD1 matching over 9 bases. V dropped 3 bases and J dropped 4; count of bases not matched to a gene: 16. The CDR3 runs 19 residues. Germline CDR1 reads WNHNN; CDR2 reads SYGVQD (reference sequence). CDR3 in DNA: TGCGCCAGCAGTGAAGAGACAGGGGGATACGAAAAAGAAAATCAGCCCCAGCATTTT. The encoded protein is CASSEETGGYEKENQPQHF.

The chain joins TRBV7-3 to TRBJ2-7, with a possible D match to TRBD1 (7 bases). The germline CDR1 and CDR2 sequences are SGHTA and FQGTGA. The CDR3 runs to 14 residues. The V gene lost 2 bases and the J gene lost 4 bases, with 12 bases spanning the gap. CDR3 sequence: CASSLGGTEYEQYF. The DNA for the CDR3 is TGTGCCAGCAGCTTAGGCGGGACAGAGTACGAGCAGTACTTC.

The rearrangement uses TRBV11-3 and TRBJ1-1; possible D gene TRBD1, 5 bases. V dropped 1 base and J dropped 1 base, with 13 bases sitting between them. The CDR3 is 16 residues long. CDR1 SGHNT and CDR2 YENEEA come from the germline V gene. The chain's CDR3 is CASSLGGRLGNTEAFF. CDR3 nucleotide sequence: TGTGCCAGCAGCTTAGGGGGACGGCTAGGGAACACTGAAGCTTTCTTT.

The chain has TRBV5-5 and TRBJ2-6, with D possibly being TRBD2 (6 bases). This CDR3 comprises 15 residues. Germline CDR1 is SGHKS and CDR2 is YYEKEE (reference sequence). The V and J ends lost 3 bases and 4 bases respectively, with 11 bases between them. In DNA, the CDR3 is TGTGCCAGCAGCTCGGGAGTAGCCGGGGCCAACGTCCTGACTTTC. Translated: CASSSGVAGANVLTF. The whole variable domain, filled in from reference TRBV5-5 and TRBJ2-6, reads DAGVTQSPTHLIKTRGQQVTLRCSPISGHKSVSWYQQVLGQGPQFIFQYYEKEERGRGNFPDRFSARQFPNYSSELNVNALLLGDSALYLCASSSGVAGANVLTFGAGSRLTVL.

The CDR3 DNA sequence: TGTGCCAGCAGTACCGGGACAGGGTATGAAAAACTGTTTTTT. Protein product: CASSTGTGYEKLFF. The chain uses TRBV7-2 and TRBJ1-4; 9 bases align to TRBD1. The CDR3 consists of 14 residues. CDR1 is SGHTA, CDR2 FQGNSA, per germline. The V gene end was trimmed by 6 bases and the J gene end by 6 bases; junction bases not matched to a gene: 5.

The V and J genes are TRBV28 and TRBJ1-2; D perhaps matches TRBD1 (5 bases). V lost 6 bases and J 4 bases, leaving 21 bases between the germline ends. The CDR3 is 16 amino acids. Germline lookup yields CDR1 MDHEN and CDR2 SYDVKM. CDR3: CASRPPGRRGSYGYTF. DNA of the CDR3: TGTGCCAGCAGGCCCCCGGGACGGAGGGGATCCTATGGCTACACCTTC.

This clone was counted once. V is TRBV29-1 and J is TRBJ2-5; a possible D gene is TRBD2 (6 bases). Trimming cost V 1 base and J 3 bases, with 15 bases left between them. The CDR3 covers 15 residues. Germline V gives CDR1 SQVTM, CDR2 ANQGSEA. The CDR3 nucleotides are TGCAGCGTTGAAGGTCCCGGGACTCGAAAAGAGACCCAGTACTTC. As protein: CSVEGPGTRKETQYF.

This chain links TRBV6-6 with TRBJ1-4; D perhaps matches TRBD1 (6 bases). This CDR3 has 15 residues. Germline assignment: CDR1 MNHNY and CDR2 SVGAGI (reference sequence). V lost 7 bases and J 3 bases, leaving 15 bases between the germline ends. The CDR3 is CASIGQGRPNEKLFF. Here the CDR3 DNA reads TGTGCCAGCATCGGTCAGGGGCGTCCTAATGAAAAACTGTTTTTT.

The V call is TRBV5-1, the J call TRBJ2-3, with D perhaps matching TRBD2 (6 bases). V was shortened by 4 bases and J by 3 bases, with 18 bases between the two germline ends. The CDR3 contains 16 residues. Germline V gene sequence: CDR1 SGHRS, CDR2 YFSETQ. The CDR3 region has the DNA TGCGCCAGCAGCCTGGCCCGGGACTTAGCTACAGATACGCAGTATTTT. Protein product: CASSLARDLATDTQYF.